This T cell receptor beta chain is drawn from a study of T cell responses to AZD1222 COVID-19 vaccine. Libraries were prepared by immunoSEQ multiplex PCR; TCRdb keeps only in-frame clonotypes and omits some of them. The data show more than 90,000 clones, roughly 80% seen once. The CDR3 totals 14 residues. V gave up 4 bases and J gave up 2 bases, with 11 bases separating them. Germline CDR1 and CDR2: SGHRS and YFSETQ. The TCR sequence derives from an adult in good health. The rearrangement joins TRBV5-1 to TRBJ2-3; possible D gene TRBD2, 5 bases. The sequencing here drew on peripheral blood, taken on day 0 of AZD1222 vaccination. Written as DNA, the CDR3 is TGCGCCAGCAGCCCGGGATGGATCACAGATACGCAGTATTTT. Translation: CASSPGWITDTQYF.